This TCR beta chain was documented in a study of spatial heterogeneity in lung cancer. Looking at the study overall: Detection consistently yielded more beta chains than alpha chains.

Every TCR cDNA molecule bore its own unique molecular identifier. TCRdb recomputed calls from the 5' RACE reads with MiXCR, one row per CDR3 protein. The sample consists of roughly 80,000 distinct CDR3 sequences, over 10% of them appearing once. The V end lost 1 base, the J end lost 4 bases, and 14 bases lay between the germline ends. The CDR3 runs to 14 residues. The V gene's germline CDR1 is DFQATT and CDR2 SNEGSKA (reference sequence). Regarding time point: sample taken at primary tumor resection. Tumor, nontumor lung or frozen PBMC supplied whole RNA, sequenced without sorting. The sequencing here drew on PBMCs, taken at surgery. This chain links TRBV20-1 with TRBJ2-7; a possible D gene is TRBD1 (5 bases). The receptor comes from a male donor with early-stage non-small cell lung cancer. The CDR3 nucleotides are TGCAGTGCTAGAGGGTTGGGGCCCCGTTACGAGCAGTACTTC. Protein sequence: CSARGLGPRYEQYF.